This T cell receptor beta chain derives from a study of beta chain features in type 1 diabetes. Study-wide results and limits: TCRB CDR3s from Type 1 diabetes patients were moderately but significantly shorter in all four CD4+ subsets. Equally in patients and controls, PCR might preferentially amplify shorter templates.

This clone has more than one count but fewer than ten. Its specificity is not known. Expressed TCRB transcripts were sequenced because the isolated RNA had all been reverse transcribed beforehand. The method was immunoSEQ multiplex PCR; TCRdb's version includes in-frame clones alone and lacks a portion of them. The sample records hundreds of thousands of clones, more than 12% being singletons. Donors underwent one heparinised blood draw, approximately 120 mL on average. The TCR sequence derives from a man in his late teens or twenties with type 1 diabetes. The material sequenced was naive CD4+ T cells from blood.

The CDR3 DNA reads TGTGCCATCACTGGGGGTGTGAACACTGAAGCTTTCTTT. This gives the protein CAITGGVNTEAFF. The chain uses TRBV10-3 and TRBJ1-1; possibly TRBD1 for D (5 bases). V lost 7 bases and J 0 bases, leaving 9 bases between the germline ends. The germline V gene has CDR1 ENHRY and CDR2 SYGVKD. The CDR3 loop spans 13 amino acids.